The 4 T cell receptor beta chains below all came from one sample that was sequenced in a study of human T cells and chemical hapten exposure. In TCRdb, the 5' RACE reads were re-called with MiXCR into one record per CDR3 protein. Of 120,000 to 150,000 distinct CDR3 sequences listed, about 4% are singletons. The starting material, unfractionated whole blood, was used for total RNA extraction. The receptors were gathered from a female donor in good health.

About this clonotype: One junction end disagrees with the germline gene, perhaps due to a read error. This chain connects TRBV28 to TRBJ2-5, with 7 bases that match TRBD2. CDR1 is MDHEN, CDR2 SYDVKM, per germline. CDR3 length: 14 amino acids. DNA for the CDR3: TGTACCAGCGGGGACCAGGGTTTCCAAGAGACCCAGTACTTC. This codes for CTSGDQGFQETQYF. The full variable domain, in which reference TRBV28 and TRBJ2-5 provide the parts outside the CDR3, is DVKVTQSSRYLVKRTGEKVFLECVQDMDHENMFWYRQDPGLGLRLIYFSYDVKMKEKGDIPEGYSVSREKKERFSLILESASTNQTSMYLCTSGDQGFQETQYFGPGTRLLVL.

In its sample, this clonotype was seen many times. This sequence joins TRBV7-8 and TRBJ2-1; TRBD2 agrees at 12 bases. The length of the CDR3 is 16 residues. Germline V gene sequence: CDR1 SGHVS, CDR2 FQNEAQ. V dropped 1 base and J dropped 4; count of bases not matched to a gene: 2. The CDR3 spells CASSLVLAGGYNEQFF. The CDR3 bases are TGTGCCAGCAGCTTAGTACTAGCGGGGGGATACAATGAGCAGTTCTTC.

CDR3 nucleotide sequence: TGTGCCAGCAGTGTGTACAGAGACACTGAAGCTTTCTTT. Its translation: CASSVYRDTEAFF. The chain recombines TRBV2 with TRBJ1-1; D gene uncertain. V lost 4 bases and J 3 bases, leaving 9 bases between the germline ends. Per the germline V gene, CDR1 is SNHLY and CDR2 is FYNNEI. CDR3 length equals 13 residues. Filled out from reference TRBV2 and TRBJ1-1, the complete variable domain reads EPEVTQTPSHQVTQMGQEVILRCVPISNHLYFYWYRQILGQKVEFLVSFYNNEISEKSEIFDDQFSVERPDGSNFTLKIRSTKLEDSAMYFCASSVYRDTEAFFGQGTRLTVV.

This clonotype showed up many times. The CDR3 loop is CSVERDRDRTQYF. CDR3 in DNA: TGCAGCGTGGAACGGGACAGGGATAGGACCCAGTACTTC. V usage is TRBV29-1 and J usage is TRBJ2-5; the match to TRBD1 covers 9 bases. From germline, CDR1 is SQVTM and CDR2 ANQGSEA. The J segment lost 7 bases and the V segment lost 6 bases, leaving 9 bases of the junction unmatched. The CDR3 runs 13 residues.